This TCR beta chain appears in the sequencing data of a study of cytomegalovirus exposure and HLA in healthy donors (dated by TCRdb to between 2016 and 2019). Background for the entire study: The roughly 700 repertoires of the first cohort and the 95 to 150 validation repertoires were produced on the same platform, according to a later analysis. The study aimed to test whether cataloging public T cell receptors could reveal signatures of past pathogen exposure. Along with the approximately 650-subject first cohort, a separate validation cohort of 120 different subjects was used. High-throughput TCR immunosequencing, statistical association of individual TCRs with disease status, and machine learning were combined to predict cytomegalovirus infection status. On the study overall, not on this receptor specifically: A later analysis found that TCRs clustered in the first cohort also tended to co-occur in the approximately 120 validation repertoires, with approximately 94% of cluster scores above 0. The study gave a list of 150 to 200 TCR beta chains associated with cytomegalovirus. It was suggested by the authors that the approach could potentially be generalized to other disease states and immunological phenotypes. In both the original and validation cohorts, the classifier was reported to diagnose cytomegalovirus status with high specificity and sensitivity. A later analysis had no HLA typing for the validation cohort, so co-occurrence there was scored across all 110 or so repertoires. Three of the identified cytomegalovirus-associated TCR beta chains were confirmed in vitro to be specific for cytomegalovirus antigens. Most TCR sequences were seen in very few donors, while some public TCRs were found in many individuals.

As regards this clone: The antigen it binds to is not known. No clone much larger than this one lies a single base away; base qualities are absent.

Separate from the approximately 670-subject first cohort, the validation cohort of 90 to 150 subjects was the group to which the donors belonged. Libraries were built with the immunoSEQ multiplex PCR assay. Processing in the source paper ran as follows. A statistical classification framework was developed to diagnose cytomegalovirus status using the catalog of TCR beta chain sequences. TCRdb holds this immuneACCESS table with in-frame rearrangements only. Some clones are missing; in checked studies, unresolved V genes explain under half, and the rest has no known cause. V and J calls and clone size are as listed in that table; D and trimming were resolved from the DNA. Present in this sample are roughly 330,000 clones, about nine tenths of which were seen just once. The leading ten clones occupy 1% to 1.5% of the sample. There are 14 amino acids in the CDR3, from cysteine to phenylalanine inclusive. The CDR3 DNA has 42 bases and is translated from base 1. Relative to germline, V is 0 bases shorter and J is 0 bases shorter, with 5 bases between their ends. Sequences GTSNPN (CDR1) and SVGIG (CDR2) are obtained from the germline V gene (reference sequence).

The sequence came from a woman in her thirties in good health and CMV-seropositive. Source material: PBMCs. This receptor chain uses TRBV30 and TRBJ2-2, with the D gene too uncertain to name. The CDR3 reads CAWSVSANTGELFF. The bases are TGTGCCTGGAGTGTGTCCGCGAACACCGGGGAGCTGTTTTTT.